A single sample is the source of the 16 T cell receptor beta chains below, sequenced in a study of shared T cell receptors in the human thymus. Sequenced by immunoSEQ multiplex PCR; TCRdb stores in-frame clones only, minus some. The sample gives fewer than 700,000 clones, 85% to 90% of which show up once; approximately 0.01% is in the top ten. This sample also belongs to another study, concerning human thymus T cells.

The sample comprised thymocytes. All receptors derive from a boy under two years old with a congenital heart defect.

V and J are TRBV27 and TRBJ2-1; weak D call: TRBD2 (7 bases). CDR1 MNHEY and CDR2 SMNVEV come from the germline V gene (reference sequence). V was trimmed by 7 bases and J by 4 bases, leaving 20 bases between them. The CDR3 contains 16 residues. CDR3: CASIPLAGRGYNEQFF. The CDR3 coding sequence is TGTGCCAGCATTCCCTTGGCGGGGAGGGGGTACAATGAGCAGTTCTTC.

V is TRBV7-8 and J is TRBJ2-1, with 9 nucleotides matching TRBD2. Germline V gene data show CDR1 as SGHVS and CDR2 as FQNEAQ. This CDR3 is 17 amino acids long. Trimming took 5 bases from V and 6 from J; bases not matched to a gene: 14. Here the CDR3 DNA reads TGTGCCAGCAGCGAAATCCCCGGGACTAGCTGGACCAATGAGCAGTTCTTC. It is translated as CASSEIPGTSWTNEQFF.

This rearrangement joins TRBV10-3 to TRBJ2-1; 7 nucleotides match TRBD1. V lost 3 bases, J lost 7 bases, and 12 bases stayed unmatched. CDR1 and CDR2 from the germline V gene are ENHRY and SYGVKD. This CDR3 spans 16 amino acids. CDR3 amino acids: CAISEGTGTVLNEQFF. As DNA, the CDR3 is TGTGCCATCAGTGAAGGGACCGGGACAGTCCTTAATGAGCAGTTCTTC.

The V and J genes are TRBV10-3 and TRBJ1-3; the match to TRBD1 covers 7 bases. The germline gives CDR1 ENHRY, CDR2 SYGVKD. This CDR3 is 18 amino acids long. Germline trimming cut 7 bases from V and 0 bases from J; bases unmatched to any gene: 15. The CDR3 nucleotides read TGTGCCATCACAGAAGGGACCCGGGACAGCAACTCTGGAAACACCATATATTTT. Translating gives CAITEGTRDSNSGNTIYF.

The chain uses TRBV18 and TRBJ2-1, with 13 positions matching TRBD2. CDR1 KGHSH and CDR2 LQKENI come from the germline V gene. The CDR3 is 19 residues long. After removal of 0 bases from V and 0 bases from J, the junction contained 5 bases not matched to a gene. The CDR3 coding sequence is TGTGCCAGCTCACCACCCACTAGCGGGAGGGGTAGCTCCTACAATGAGCAGTTCTTC. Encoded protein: CASSPPTSGRGSSYNEQFF.

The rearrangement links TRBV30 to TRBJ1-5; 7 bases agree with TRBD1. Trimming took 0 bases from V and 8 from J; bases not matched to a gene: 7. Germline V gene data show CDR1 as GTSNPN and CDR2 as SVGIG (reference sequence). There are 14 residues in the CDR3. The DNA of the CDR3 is TGTGCCTGGAGTGTAAAAAGGGGGCTTGAGCCCCAGCATTTT. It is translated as CAWSVKRGLEPQHF.

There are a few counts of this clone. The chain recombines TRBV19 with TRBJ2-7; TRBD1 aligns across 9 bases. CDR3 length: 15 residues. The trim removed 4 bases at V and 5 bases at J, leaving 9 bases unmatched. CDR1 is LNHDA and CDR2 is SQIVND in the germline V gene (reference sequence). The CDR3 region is CASSTGTGLFHEQYF. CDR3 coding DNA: TGTGCCAGTAGTACTGGGACAGGGTTATTCCACGAGCAGTACTTC. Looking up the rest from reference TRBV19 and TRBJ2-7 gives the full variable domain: DGGITQSPKYLFRKEGQNVTLSCEQNLNHDAMYWYRQDPGQGLRLIYYSQIVNDFQKGDIAEGYSVSREKKESFPLTVTSAQKNPTAFYLCASSTGTGLFHEQYFGPGTRLTVT.

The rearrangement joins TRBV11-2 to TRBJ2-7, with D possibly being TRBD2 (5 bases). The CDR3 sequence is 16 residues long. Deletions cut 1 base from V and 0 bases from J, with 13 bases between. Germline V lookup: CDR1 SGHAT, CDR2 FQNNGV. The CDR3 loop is CASSLVSGNSSYEQYF. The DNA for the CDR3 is TGTGCCAGCAGCTTAGTATCCGGGAATAGCTCCTACGAGCAGTACTTC. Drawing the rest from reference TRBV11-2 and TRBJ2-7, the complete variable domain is EAGVAQSPRYKIIEKRQSVAFWCNPISGHATLYWYQQILGQGPKLLIQFQNNGVVDDSQLPKDRFSAERLKGVDSTLKIQPAKLEDSAVYLCASSLVSGNSSYEQYFGPGTRLTVT.

CDR3 DNA sequence: TGTGCCAGCAGCTTAGTCTCCGGGACAGGGGGCTACGAGCAGTACTTC. As protein: CASSLVSGTGGYEQYF. This sequence joins TRBV7-9 and TRBJ2-7; 11 nucleotides match TRBD1. The CDR3 is 16 amino acids. The germline gives CDR1 SEHNR, CDR2 FQNEAQ (reference sequence). V dropped 1 base and J dropped 3; count of bases not matched to a gene: 5.

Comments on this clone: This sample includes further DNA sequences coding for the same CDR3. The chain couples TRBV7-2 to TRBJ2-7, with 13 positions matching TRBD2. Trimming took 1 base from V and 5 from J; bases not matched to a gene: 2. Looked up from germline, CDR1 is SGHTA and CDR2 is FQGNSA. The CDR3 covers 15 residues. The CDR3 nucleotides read TGTGCCAGCAGCTTAGGGACTAGCGGGAGCCACGAGCAGTACTTC. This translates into CASSLGTSGSHEQYF.

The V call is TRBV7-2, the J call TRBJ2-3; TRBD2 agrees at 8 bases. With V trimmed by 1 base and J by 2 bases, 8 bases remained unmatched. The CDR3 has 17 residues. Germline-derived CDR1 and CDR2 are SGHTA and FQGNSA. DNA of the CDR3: TGTGCCAGCAGCTTAGGGGAAACGACTAGCGACACAGATACGCAGTATTTT. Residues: CASSLGETTSDTDTQYF.

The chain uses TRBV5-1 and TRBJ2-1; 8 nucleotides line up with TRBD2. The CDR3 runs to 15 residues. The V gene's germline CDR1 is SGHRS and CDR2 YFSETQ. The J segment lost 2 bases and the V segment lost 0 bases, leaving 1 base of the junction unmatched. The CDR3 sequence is CASSLGSGTYNEQFF. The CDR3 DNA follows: TGCGCCAGCAGCTTGGGTAGCGGGACCTACAATGAGCAGTTCTTC.

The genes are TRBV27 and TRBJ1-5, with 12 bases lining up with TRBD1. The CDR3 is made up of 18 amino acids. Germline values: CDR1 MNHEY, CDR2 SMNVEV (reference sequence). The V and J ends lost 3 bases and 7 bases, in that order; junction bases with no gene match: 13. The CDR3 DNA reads TGTGCCAGCAGTTTTGGTTGGGGACAGGGGGCGCAGAAGCAGCCCCAGCATTTT. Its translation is CASSFGWGQGAQKQPQHF.

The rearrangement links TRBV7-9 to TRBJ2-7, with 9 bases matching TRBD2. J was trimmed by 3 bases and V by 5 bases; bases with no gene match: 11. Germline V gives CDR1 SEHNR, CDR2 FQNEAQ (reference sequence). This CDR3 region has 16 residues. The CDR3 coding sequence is TGTGCCAGCAGCCGACCCGGGACTAGCCATGTCTACGAGCAGTACTTC. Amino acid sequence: CASSRPGTSHVYEQYF.

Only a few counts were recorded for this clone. The CDR3 sequence is CASSPALRDSYNEQFF. CDR3 in DNA: TGTGCCAGCAGCCCTGCTCTGCGCGACTCCTACAATGAGCAGTTCTTC. V is TRBV5-6 and J is TRBJ2-1; D call uncertain. Trimming cost V 4 bases and J 0 bases, with 14 bases left between them. CDR1 and CDR2 (germline): SGHDT, YYEEEE. The CDR3 sequence is 16 residues long.

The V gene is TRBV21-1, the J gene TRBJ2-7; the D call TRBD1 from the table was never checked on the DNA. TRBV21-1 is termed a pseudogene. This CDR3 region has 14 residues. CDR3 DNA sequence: TGTGCCAGGTCTTTGGGACAGGGGACCTACGAGCAGTACTTC. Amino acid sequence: CARSLGQGTYEQYF.